This T cell receptor beta chain was retrieved from a study of regulatory T cells in long-lasting Graves disease. In this sample, this clonotype turned up many times. What it binds is unknown. Study-level points and caveats: TCR diversity was lower in persistent Graves' patients than in newly diagnosed ones. Thyroid tissue went unexamined; only peripheral blood was analyzed. Persistent cases favored TRBV28, TRBJ1-2 and TRBJ2-5.

As for time point: newly diagnosed GD, antithyroid drugs for less than 3 months. PBMC RNA was the source of the TCR library. Arm-PCR with iRepertoire HTBI primers amplified the CDR3 regions for these TCR beta libraries. A single record per CDR3 protein comes from TCRdb applying MiXCR to the multiplex PCR reads. The profile shows 380,000 or so distinct CDR3 sequences, 15% to 20% of them singletons. The germline gives CDR1 LGHDT, CDR2 YNNKEL (reference sequence). The CDR3 sequence is 18 residues long. J gave up 2 bases and V 0 bases, and 11 bases lay outside the gene matches. A further study also used this sample, focusing on T cells in Graves' hyperthyroidism and ophthalmopathy.

The TCR sequence derives from a woman under 30 with Graves disease. V and J are TRBV3-1 and TRBJ2-3, with 7 bases identical to TRBD1. The material was peripheral blood mononuclear cells (PBMCs), obtained at new diagnosis, from a patient treated with antithyroid drugs. CDR3 in amino acids: CASSQEGERDSYTDTQYF. The CDR3 DNA follows: TGTGCCAGCAGCCAAGAGGGGGAGAGGGACAGTTACACAGATACGCAGTATTTT.